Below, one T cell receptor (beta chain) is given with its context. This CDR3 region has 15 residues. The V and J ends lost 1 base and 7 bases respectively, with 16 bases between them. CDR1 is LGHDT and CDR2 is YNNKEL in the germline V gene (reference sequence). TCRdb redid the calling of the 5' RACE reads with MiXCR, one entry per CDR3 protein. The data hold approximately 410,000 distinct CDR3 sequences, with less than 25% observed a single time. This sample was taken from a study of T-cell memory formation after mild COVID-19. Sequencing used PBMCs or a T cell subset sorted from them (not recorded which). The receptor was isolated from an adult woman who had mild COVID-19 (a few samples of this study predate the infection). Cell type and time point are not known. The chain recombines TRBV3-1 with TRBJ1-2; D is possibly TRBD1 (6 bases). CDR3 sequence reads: CASSQGKGGIGGYTF. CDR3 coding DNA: TGTGCCAGCAGCCAAGGGAAAGGGGGAATTGGTGGCTACACCTTC.